This is a list of T cell receptor beta chains from one sample in a study of human T cells and chemical hapten exposure. TCRdb passed the RACE reads through MiXCR, listing each CDR3 protein once. This table holds 65,000 to 80,000 distinct CDR3 sequences, 10% found once. The sequencing used whole blood, collected in connection with sensitization to the hapten diphenylcyclopropenone (DPC). These receptors all stem from a woman aged 45-60 years with alopecia areata. Some clones in this sample may be carry-over from other donors' samples. CDR3s include the opening cysteine and the closing phenylalanine or tryptophan. Each record gives: J gene, D gene, clone size, V gene, CDR3 DNA, CDR3 protein. A D gene is named only where the DNA matches it firmly. Not all rows give a size; the values are once, few, many and, for expanded clones, a class.

TRBJ2-3	TRBD1	few	TRBV6-1	TGTGCCAGCAGTGAAGACAGGGGCCCCAGGGCAGATACGCAGTATTTT	CASSEDRGPRADTQYF
TRBJ2-2	-	few	TRBV5-1	TGCGCCAGCAGCTTGGGGGCCAGAGAGACCGGGGAGCTGTTTTTT	CASSLGARETGELFF
TRBJ2-3	TRBD2	-	TRBV7-9	TGTGCCAGCAGCCCTCAGCGGGAAGGCACAGATACGCAGTATTTT	CASSPQREGTDTQYF
TRBJ2-3	-	few	TRBV28	TGTGCCAGCAGTTTCCAGGGCCCCTCGGGAGATACGCAGTATTTT	CASSFQGPSGDTQYF
TRBJ1-1	-	few	TRBV30	TGTGCCTTAAGTAGAGGCACTGAAGCTTTCTTT	CALSRGTEAFF
TRBJ2-1	-	-	TRBV7-3	TGTGCCAGCAGCTTCGACCGAGGGAATGAGCAGTTCTTC	CASSFDRGNEQFF
TRBJ2-5	-	-	TRBV29-1	TGCAGCGTTGTTTTCCCGGAGTTAGAGACCCAGTACTTC	CSVVFPELETQYF
TRBJ1-5	TRBD1	few	TRBV4-2	TGTGCCAGCAGCCGGGGACAGGATAGCAATCAGCCCCAGCATTTT	CASSRGQDSNQPQHF
TRBJ2-1	-	-	TRBV20-1	TGCAGTGCCCCCCTACGGGAGAGGGGTGAGCAGTTCTTC	CSAPLRERGEQFF
TRBJ2-3	-	-	TRBV20-1	TGCAGTGCTAGTCGAGATACTAGCACAGATACGCAGTATTTT	CSASRDTSTDTQYF
TRBJ1-5	-	many	TRBV18	TGTGCCAGCTCACCAATCCGGGCCTCTGGCGAAGGGAGCAATCAGCCCCAGCATTTT	CASSPIRASGEGSNQPQHF
TRBJ1-1	-	many	TRBV5-1	TGCGCCAGCAGTCCTTGGGGCGCGCCGAACACTGAAGCTTTCTTT	CASSPWGAPNTEAFF
TRBJ2-7	TRBD1	once	TRBV20-1	TGCAGTGCTTCTTCTTGGGACAGGGGGGACGAGCAGTACTTC	CSASSWDRGDEQYF
TRBJ2-2	TRBD1	-	TRBV6-6	TGTGCCAGCAGTTGGGCCGGAGACAGGGTTAAGACCGGGGAGCTGTTTTTT	CASSWAGDRVKTGELFF
TRBJ2-5	TRBD1	many	TRBV6-2/TRBV6-3	TGTGCCAGCAGTTACTCCAGACACCGGGACAGGGGAGAGACCCAGTACTTC	CASSYSRHRDRGETQYF
TRBJ2-1	-	few	TRBV19	TGTGCCAGTAGTAGCTCCCTGGGGGAAAGCTCCTACAATGAGCAGTTCTTC	CASSSSLGESSYNEQFF
TRBJ2-7	TRBD2	-	TRBV9	TGTGCCAGCAGCGTAGGGACTAGCGGGGGCTACGAGCAGTACTTC	CASSVGTSGGYEQYF
TRBJ1-6	-	many	TRBV20-1	TGCAGTGCTCCTTTCCCGAGCTCCTATAATTCACCCCTCCACTTT	CSAPFPSSYNSPLHF
TRBJ2-2	TRBD1	few	TRBV7-2	TGTGCCAGCAGCTCGAGACAGGGATACACCGGGGAGCTGTTTTTT	CASSSRQGYTGELFF
TRBJ1-5	-	many	TRBV6-2/TRBV6-3	TGTGCCAGCACCCACGGGGGTCGCCCAGATCAGCCCCAGCATTTT	CASTHGGRPDQPQHF
TRBJ2-7	TRBD1	few	TRBV6-6	TGTGCCAGCAGTTATCCCGCGGGACAGGGTCCCTACGAGCAGTACTTC	CASSYPAGQGPYEQYF
TRBJ2-3	TRBD2	-	TRBV7-6	TGTGCCAGCAGCACGGGACTAGCGAAAGGGGCGCAGTATTTT	CASSTGLAKGAQYF
TRBJ1-5	-	-	TRBV6-5	TGTGCCAGCAGTTGGGGCAGAAATCAGCCCCAGCATTTT	CASSWGRNQPQHF
TRBJ1-4	-	few	TRBV9	TGTGCCAGCAGCGCCCGACCCGTTGCAACTAATGAAAAACTGTTTTTT	CASSARPVATNEKLFF
TRBJ2-5	TRBD1	many	TRBV10-2	TGCGCCACCCGGGACAGGGGGCTTGAGACCCAGTACTTC	CATRDRGLETQYF
TRBJ2-7	-	-	TRBV5-1	TGCGCCAGCAGCCTGAAAATCCAGGGGTCCGAGCAGTACTTC	CASSLKIQGSEQYF
TRBJ2-1	-	many	TRBV6-5	TGTGCCAGCAGTACCCTGAGACCCTCCTACAATGAGCAGTTCTTC	CASSTLRPSYNEQFF
TRBJ2-1	-	few	TRBV21-1	TGTGCCAGCGGAGTTAGCGGGGTTAATGAGCAGTTCTTC	CASGVSGVNEQFF
TRBJ2-7	-	few	TRBV5-4	TGTGCCAGCAGCGGAAGGGGCTGGGGCGAGCAGTACTTC	CASSGRGWGEQYF
TRBJ2-7	TRBD1	-	TRBV7-6	TGTGCCAGCAGCTTAGGTGGACAGGGACCCTACGAGCAGTACTTC	CASSLGGQGPYEQYF
TRBJ2-3	TRBD2	-	TRBV6-2/TRBV6-3	TGTGCCAGCAGTTACAGCCTCGGGCGGCGGGAGGCCCGCGCAGATACGCAGTATTTT	CASSYSLGRREARADTQYF
TRBJ2-1	TRBD2	-	TRBV7-6	TGTGCCAGCAGCGGTTCGGGAGGGAGGGATGAGCAGTTCTTC	CASSGSGGRDEQFF
TRBJ2-3	-	few	TRBV7-6	TGTGCCAGCAGCTTAGCCTTTCTGTCCGGGACGGACTCAGATACGCAGTATTTT	CASSLAFLSGTDSDTQYF
TRBJ2-3	TRBD1	-	TRBV14	TGTGCCAGCAGCCAATTGCCGGGACAGGGCACAGATACGCAGTATTTT	CASSQLPGQGTDTQYF
TRBJ1-1	-	-	TRBV10-3	TGTGCCATCAGTGAGTCTCTATCGAACACTGAAGCTTTCTTT	CAISESLSNTEAFF
TRBJ1-1	-	-	TRBV20-1	TGCAGTGCTAGAGAGTGGGGGGGGCAGGCTTTCTTT	CSAREWGGQAFF
TRBJ2-3	-	few	TRBV7-8	TGTGCCAGCAGCTACTCCCCCTCATCGGGAGCTAGCACAGATACGCAGTATTTT	CASSYSPSSGASTDTQYF
TRBJ1-4	-	few	TRBV27	TGTGCCAGCAGTCCGGGGCATAATGAAAAACTGTTTTTT	CASSPGHNEKLFF
TRBJ1-2	TRBD1	few	TRBV29-1	TGCAGCGTTCCCATGGGACCGGGACAGTCTAACTATGGCTACACCTTC	CSVPMGPGQSNYGYTF
TRBJ2-1	TRBD2	few	TRBV11-2	TGTGCCAGCAGCCCCGGGACTACCTCCTACAATGAGCAGTTCTTC	CASSPGTTSYNEQFF
TRBJ2-4	-	-	TRBV29-1	TGCAGCGTTGAGTCCGCGGGCAAAAACATTCAGTACTTC	CSVESAGKNIQYF
TRBJ2-6	-	-	TRBV29-1	TGCAGCGTTGCGGACGGGGCTCGGGCCAACGTCCTGACTTTC	CSVADGARANVLTF
TRBJ1-1	-	-	TRBV20-1	TGCAGTGCTAGGCGGCTGCCTTTGAACACTGAAGCTTTCTTT	CSARRLPLNTEAFF
TRBJ2-3	TRBD2	-	TRBV6-2/TRBV6-3	TGTGCCAGCAACTCGAAGCGGGGTAGCACAGATACGCAGTATTTT	CASNSKRGSTDTQYF
TRBJ1-1	-	few	TRBV7-3	TGTGCCAGCAGCTTGGGACGGATGAACACTGAAGCTTTCTTT	CASSLGRMNTEAFF
TRBJ2-7	-	few	TRBV20-1	TGCAGTGCTAGAGACCCCCAAACCCCATTACGGGAGCAGTACTTC	CSARDPQTPLREQYF
TRBJ2-5	TRBD1	-	TRBV7-9	TGTGCCAGCAGCTCGCCCCAGGGGGCCGAAGAGACCCAGTACTTC	CASSSPQGAEETQYF
TRBJ2-3	-	-	TRBV2	TGTGCCAGCAGTGACGTTTACAGCACAGATACGCAGTATTTT	CASSDVYSTDTQYF
TRBJ2-3	-	-	TRBV6-1	TGTGCCAGCAGTGAAGCAGTGGTCACAGATACGCAGTATTTT	CASSEAVVTDTQYF
TRBJ2-7	-	many	TRBV7-9	TGTGCCAGCCGGGGGAGGAGCTCCTACGAGCAGTACTTC	CASRGRSSYEQYF
TRBJ2-3	-	-	TRBV28	TGTGCCAGCAGTTTAGGACTTTACACAGATACGCAGTATTTT	CASSLGLYTDTQYF